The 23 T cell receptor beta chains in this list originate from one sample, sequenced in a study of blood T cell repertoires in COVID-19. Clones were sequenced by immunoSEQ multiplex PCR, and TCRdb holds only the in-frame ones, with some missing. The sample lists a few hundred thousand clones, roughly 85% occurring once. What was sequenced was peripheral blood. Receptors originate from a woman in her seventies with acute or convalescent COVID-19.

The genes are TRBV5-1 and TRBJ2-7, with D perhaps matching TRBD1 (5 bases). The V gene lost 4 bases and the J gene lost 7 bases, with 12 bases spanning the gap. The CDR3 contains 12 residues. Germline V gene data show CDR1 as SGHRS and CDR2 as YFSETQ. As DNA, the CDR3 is TGCGCCAGCAGCACGACAGCCGGGGAGCAGTACTTC. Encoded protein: CASSTTAGEQYF.

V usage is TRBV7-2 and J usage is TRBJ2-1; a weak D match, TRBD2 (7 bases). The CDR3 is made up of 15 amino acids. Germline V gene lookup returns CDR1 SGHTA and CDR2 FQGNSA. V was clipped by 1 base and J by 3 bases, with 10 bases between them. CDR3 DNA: TGTGCCAGCAGCTTAGGGGGGGGCCACTACAATGAGCAGTTCTTC. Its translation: CASSLGGGHYNEQFF.

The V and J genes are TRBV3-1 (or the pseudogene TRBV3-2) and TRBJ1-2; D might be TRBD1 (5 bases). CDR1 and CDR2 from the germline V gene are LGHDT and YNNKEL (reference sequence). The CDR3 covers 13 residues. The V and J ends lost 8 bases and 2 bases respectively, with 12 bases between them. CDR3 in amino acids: CASAAQVNYGYTF. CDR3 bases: TGTGCCAGCGCCGCACAGGTCAACTATGGCTACACCTTC.

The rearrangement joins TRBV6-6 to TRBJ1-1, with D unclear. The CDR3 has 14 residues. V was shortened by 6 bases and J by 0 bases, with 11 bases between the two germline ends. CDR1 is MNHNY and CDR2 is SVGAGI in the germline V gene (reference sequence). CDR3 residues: CASRAEHLNTEAFF. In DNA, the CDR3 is TGTGCCAGCAGGGCAGAACACCTGAACACTGAAGCTTTCTTT.

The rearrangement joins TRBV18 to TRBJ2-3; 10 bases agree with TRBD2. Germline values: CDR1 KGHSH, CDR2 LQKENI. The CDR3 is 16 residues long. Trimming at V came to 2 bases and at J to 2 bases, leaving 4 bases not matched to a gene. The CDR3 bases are TGTGCCAGCTCACCAAGAGCGGGGGGGGTCACAGATACGCAGTATTTT. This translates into CASSPRAGGVTDTQYF.

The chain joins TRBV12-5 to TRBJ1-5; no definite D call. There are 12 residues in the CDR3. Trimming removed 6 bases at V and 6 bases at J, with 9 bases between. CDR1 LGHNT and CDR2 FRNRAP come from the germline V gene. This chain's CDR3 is CASGPYGQPQHF. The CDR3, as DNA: TGTGCTAGTGGCCCCTACGGTCAGCCCCAGCATTTT.

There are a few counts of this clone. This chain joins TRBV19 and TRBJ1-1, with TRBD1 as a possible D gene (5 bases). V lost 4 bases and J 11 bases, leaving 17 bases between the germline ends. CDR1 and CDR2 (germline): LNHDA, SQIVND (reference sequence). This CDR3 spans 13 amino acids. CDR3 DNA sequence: TGTGCCAGTAGTACGGAAAGGGGTACGGTGGCTTTCTTT. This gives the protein CASSTERGTVAFF.

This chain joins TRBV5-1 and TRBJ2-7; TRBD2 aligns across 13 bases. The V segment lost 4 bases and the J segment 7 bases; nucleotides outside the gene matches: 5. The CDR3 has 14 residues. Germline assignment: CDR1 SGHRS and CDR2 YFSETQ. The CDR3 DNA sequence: TGCGCCAGCAGCGAGACTAGCGGGGGGCTTGAGCAGTACTTC. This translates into CASSETSGGLEQYF.

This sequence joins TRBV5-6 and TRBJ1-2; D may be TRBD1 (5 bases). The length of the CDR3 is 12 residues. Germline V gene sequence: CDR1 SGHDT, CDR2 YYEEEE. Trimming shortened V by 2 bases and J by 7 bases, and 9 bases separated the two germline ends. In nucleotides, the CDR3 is TGTGCCAGCAGCTTCGGGGGGTCTGGCTACACCTTC. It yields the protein CASSFGGSGYTF.

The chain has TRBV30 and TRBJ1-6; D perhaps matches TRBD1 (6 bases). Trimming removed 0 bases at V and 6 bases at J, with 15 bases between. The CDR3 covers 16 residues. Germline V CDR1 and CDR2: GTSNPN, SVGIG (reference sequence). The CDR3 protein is CAWSVQGKRSNSPLHF. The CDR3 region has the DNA TGTGCCTGGAGTGTTCAGGGGAAAAGGAGTAATTCACCCCTCCACTTT.

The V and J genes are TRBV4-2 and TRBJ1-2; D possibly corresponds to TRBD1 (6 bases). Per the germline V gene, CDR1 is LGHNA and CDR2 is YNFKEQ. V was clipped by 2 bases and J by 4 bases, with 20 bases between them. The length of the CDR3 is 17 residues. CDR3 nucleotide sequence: TGTGCCAGCAGCCAATGGCAAAACTCGGACAGTTCCTATGGCTACACCTTC. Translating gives CASSQWQNSDSSYGYTF.

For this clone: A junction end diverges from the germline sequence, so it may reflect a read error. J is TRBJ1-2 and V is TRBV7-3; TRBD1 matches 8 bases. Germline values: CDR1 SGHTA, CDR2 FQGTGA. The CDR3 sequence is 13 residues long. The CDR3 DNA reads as TGTGCCACCTCGTCCGGGACAGGCTATGACTACACCTTC. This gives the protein CATSSGTGYDYTF. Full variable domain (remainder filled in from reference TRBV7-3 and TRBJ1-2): GAGVSQTPSNKVTEKGKYVELRCDPISGHTALYWYRQSLGQGPEFLIYFQGTGAADDSGLPNDRFFAVRPEGSVSTLKIQRTERGDSAVYLCATSSGTGYDYTFGSGTRLTVV.

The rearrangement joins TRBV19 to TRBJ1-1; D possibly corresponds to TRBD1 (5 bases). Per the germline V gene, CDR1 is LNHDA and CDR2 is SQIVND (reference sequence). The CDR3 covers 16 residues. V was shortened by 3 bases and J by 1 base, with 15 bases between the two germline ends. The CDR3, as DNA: TGTGCCAGTAGTATTCCCCGGGACTCTGAGAACACTGAAGCTTTCTTT. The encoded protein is CASSIPRDSENTEAFF.

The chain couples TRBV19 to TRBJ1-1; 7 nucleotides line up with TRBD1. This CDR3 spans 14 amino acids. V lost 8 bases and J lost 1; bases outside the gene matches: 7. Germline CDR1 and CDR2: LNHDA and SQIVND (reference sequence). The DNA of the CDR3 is TGTGCCAGTGACAGGGCTGAGAGGAACACTGAAGCTTTCTTT. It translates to CASDRAERNTEAFF.

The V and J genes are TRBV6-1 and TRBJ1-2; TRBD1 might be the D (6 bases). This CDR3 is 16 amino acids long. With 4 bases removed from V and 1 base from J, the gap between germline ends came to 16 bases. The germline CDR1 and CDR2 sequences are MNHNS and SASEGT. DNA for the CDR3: TGTGCCAGCAGTGTTTGGGACACCGATTTTAACTATGGCTACACCTTC. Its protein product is CASSVWDTDFNYGYTF.

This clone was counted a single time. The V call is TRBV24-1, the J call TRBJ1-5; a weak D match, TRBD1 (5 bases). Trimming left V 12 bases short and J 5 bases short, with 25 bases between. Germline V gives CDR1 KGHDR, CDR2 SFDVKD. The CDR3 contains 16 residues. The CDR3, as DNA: TGTGCCCCCGAAGTTGCCGGCGCGGGGGAAGATCAGCCCCAGCATTTT. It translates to CAPEVAGAGEDQPQHF.

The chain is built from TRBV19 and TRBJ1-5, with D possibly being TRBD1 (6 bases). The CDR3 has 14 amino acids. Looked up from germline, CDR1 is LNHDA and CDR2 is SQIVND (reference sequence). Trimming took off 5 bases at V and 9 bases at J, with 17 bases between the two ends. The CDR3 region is CASSPGQPWGPQHF. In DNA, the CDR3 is TGTGCCAGTAGTCCCGGACAGCCGTGGGGGCCCCAGCATTTT. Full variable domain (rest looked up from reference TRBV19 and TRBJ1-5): DGGITQSPKYLFRKEGQNVTLSCEQNLNHDAMYWYRQDPGQGLRLIYYSQIVNDFQKGDIAEGYSVSREKKESFPLTVTSAQKNPTAFYLCASSPGQPWGPQHFGDGTRLSIL.

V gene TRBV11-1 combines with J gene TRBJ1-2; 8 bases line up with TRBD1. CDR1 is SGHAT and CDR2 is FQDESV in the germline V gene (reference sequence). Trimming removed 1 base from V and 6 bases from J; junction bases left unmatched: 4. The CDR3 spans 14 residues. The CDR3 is CASSLGTGPDGYTF. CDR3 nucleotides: TGTGCCAGCAGCTTAGGGACAGGGCCCGATGGCTACACCTTC.

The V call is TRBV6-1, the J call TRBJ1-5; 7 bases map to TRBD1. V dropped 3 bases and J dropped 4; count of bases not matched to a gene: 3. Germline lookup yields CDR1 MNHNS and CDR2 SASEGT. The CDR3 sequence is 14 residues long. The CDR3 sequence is CASSETGKNQPQHF. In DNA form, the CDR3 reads TGTGCCAGCAGTGAGACAGGGAAGAATCAGCCCCAGCATTTT.

The CDR3 loop is CASSVTWQGTEAFF. The CDR3 DNA sequence: TGTGCCAGCAGCGTGACGTGGCAGGGCACTGAAGCTTTCTTT. The V call is TRBV9, the J call TRBJ1-1; a weak D match, TRBD1 (5 bases). The CDR3 has 14 amino acids. V was clipped by 2 bases and J by 4 bases, with 12 bases between them. CDR1 is SGDLS and CDR2 is YYNGEE in the germline V gene. Using reference TRBV9 and TRBJ1-1 for the parts outside the CDR3, the full variable domain is DSGVTQTPKHLITATGQRVTLRCSPRSGDLSVYWYQQSLDQGLQFLIQYYNGEERAKGNILERFSAQQFPDLHSELNLSSLELGDSALYFCASSVTWQGTEAFFGQGTRLTVV.

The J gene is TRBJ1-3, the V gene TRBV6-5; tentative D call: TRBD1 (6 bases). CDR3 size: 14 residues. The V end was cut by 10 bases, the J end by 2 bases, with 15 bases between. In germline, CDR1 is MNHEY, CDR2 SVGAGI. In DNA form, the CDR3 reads TGTGCCACCACCCCGGGGACACCTGGAAACACCATATATTTT. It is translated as CATTPGTPGNTIYF.

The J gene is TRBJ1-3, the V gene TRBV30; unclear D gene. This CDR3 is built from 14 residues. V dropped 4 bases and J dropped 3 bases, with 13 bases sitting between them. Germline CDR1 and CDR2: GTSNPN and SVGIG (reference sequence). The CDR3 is CAWTDMNRGNTIYF. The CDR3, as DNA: TGTGCCTGGACAGATATGAATCGTGGAAACACCATATATTTT. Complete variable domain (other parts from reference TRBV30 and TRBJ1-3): SQTIHQWPATLVQPVGSPLSLECTVEGTSNPNLYWYRQAAGRGLQLLFYSVGIGQISSEVPQNLSASRPQDRQFILSSKKLLLSDSGFYLCAWTDMNRGNTIYFGEGSWLTVV.

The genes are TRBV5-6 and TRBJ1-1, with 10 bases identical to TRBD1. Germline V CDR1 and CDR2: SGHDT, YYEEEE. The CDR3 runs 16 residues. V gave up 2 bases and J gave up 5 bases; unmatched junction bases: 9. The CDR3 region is CASSFMRTGGGTEAFF. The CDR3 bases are TGTGCCAGCAGCTTTATGAGGACAGGGGGAGGGACTGAAGCTTTCTTT.